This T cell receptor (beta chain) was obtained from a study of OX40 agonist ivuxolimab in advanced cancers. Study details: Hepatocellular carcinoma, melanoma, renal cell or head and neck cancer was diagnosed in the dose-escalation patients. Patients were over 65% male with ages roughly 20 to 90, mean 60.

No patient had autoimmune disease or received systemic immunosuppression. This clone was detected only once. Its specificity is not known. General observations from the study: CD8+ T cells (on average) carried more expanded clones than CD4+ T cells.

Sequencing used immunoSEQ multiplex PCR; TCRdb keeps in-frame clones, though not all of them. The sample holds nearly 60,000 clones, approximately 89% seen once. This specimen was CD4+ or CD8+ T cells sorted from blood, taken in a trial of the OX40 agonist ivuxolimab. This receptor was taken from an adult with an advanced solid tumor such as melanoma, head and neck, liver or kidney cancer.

As DNA, the CDR3 is TGTGCCAGCGGGCGCGGGAGCGGGACTAATGAGCAGTTCTTC. It translates to CASGRGSGTNEQFF. The chain has TRBV6-1 and TRBJ2-1, with 7 positions matching TRBD2. J gave up 7 bases and V 8 bases, and 11 bases lay outside the gene matches. This CDR3 spans 14 amino acids. CDR1 and CDR2 from the germline V gene are MNHNS and SASEGT.